This T cell receptor beta chain came from a study of cytomegalovirus exposure and HLA in healthy donors. Study-level results: For most TCR beta V segments, an earlier analysis put the productive rate at about 87% or about 30% of the time. Later analysis indicated greater clonal expansion among HLA-associated TCR beta chains than among equally common other chains.

V was clipped by 2 bases and J by 5 bases, with 9 bases between them. The CDR3 is 14 residues long. Germline values: CDR1 KGHSH, CDR2 LQKENI. Comments on this clone: The antigen remains undetermined.

A multiplex PCR was run with 60 Vbeta primers and 13 Jbeta primers. The data were produced by immunoSEQ multiplex PCR, yet TCRdb's version contains in-frame clones alone and is incomplete. This sample carries about 180,000 clones, about four fifths of them seen once, and the ten largest clones take around 7.2%. The V call is TRBV18, the J call TRBJ2-2, with unresolved D. The TCR was taken from a man aged 25 to 40 in good health and CMV-seropositive. The sequenced material came from PBMCs. CDR3 in amino acids: CASSPSTATGELFF. CDR3 nucleotides: TGTGCCAGCTCACCAAGCACAGCAACCGGGGAGCTGTTTTTT.